The clone carrying this T cell receptor beta chain was detected only a few times. Antigen unknown. The CDR3 length is 16 residues. Germline trimming cut 4 bases from V and 6 bases from J; bases unmatched to any gene: 11. Germline V CDR1 and CDR2: MNHEY, SVGAGI. The data originate from a study of T-cell reconstitution after alpha-beta-depleted transplantation in children. Regarding the study as a whole: Expanded graft clones numbering several hundred reportedly gave rise to alpha-beta T cells about two months after transplant. Some patients owed their high day-60 TCRbeta diversity to surviving recipient T cells and thymic progenitors. T-cell counts and diversity were attributed mostly to newly produced T cells one year after transplant.

Unique molecular identifiers were used to barcode this TCRbeta library. Each CDR3 protein is one row after TCRdb ran MiXCR on the PCR reads. The data show some 450,000 distinct CDR3 sequences, 43% seen once. This rearrangement joins TRBV6-5 to TRBJ2-3, with 9 nucleotides matching TRBD1. Sequences were derived from PBMCs, sampled before TCRalphabeta/CD19-depleted stem cell transplant. The sequence was obtained from a girl between 2 and 10 years old with aplastic anemia, due to receive a stem cell transplant. CDR3 residues: CASSSTGTGIWDTQYF. The CDR3 DNA is TGTGCCAGCAGTTCAACCGGGACAGGGATATGGGATACGCAGTATTTT.